These T cell receptor beta chains were read from a single sample in a study of STAT5B mutations in CD4+ large granular lymphocyte leukemia. The data were produced by immunoSEQ multiplex PCR, yet TCRdb's version contains in-frame clones alone and is incomplete. The sample yields roughly 34,000 clones, around 76% seen once. The sample consisted of CD4+ T cells from blood buffy coats. The receptors originated from a human donor in good health. Both conserved end residues are part of each CDR3. Each record gives: clone size, D gene, J gene, V gene, CDR3 DNA, CDR3 protein. D genes are given only for firm matches. The size field is filled for only some rows; it gives once, few, many or a size class.

size: -; D: TRBD1; J: TRBJ2-7; V: TRBV18; DNA: TGTGCCAGCTCACCCGAGACAGGGTCGCCCTACGAGCAGTACTTC; CDR3: CASSPETGSPYEQYF
size: -; D: -; J: TRBJ1-5; V: TRBV18; DNA: TGTGCCAGCTCACAAAACACCGGCAATCAGCCCCAGCATTTT; CDR3: CASSQNTGNQPQHF
size: -; D: TRBD2; J: TRBJ2-3; V: TRBV5-1; DNA: TGCGCCAGCACACCCGGTAGCGGGCTGATCCCTAGCACAGATACGCAGTATTTT; CDR3: CASTPGSGLIPSTDTQYF
size: -; D: TRBD1; J: TRBJ2-5; V: TRBV4-3; DNA: TGCGCCAGCAGCCGTCGACAGGGGCCGCGAGAGACCCAGTACTTC; CDR3: CASSRRQGPRETQYF
size: -; D: -; J: TRBJ1-2; V: TRBV5-6; DNA: TGTGCCAGCACCACTGGGGGCTATGGCTACACCTTC; CDR3: CASTTGGYGYTF
size: -; D: -; J: TRBJ1-2; V: TRBV28; DNA: TGTGCCACCCGGGGGGGAGGAGGTTATGGCTACACCTTC; CDR3: CATRGGGGYGYTF
size: -; D: TRBD2; J: TRBJ2-2; V: TRBV5-6; DNA: TGTGCCAGCAGCCCCGGACTAGCGGGACTTACCGGGGAGCTGTTTTTT; CDR3: CASSPGLAGLTGELFF
size: once; D: -; J: TRBJ2-5; V: TRBV5-1; DNA: TGCGCCAGCAGCTCACCTGTCCCCGGGACTGGGGAGACCCAGTACTTC; CDR3: CASSSPVPGTGETQYF
size: -; D: -; J: TRBJ1-1; V: TRBV5-5; DNA: TGTGCCAGCCTCCCCGGGGTGGGATTGAACACTGAAGCTTTCTTT; CDR3: CASLPGVGLNTEAFF
size: once; D: -; J: TRBJ2-1; V: TRBV19; DNA: TGTGCCAGTAGTATGTGGCGAAATGAGCAGTTCTTC; CDR3: CASSMWRNEQFF
size: -; D: -; J: TRBJ2-5; V: TRBV5-8; DNA: TGTGCCAGCAGCTTGGTGCGGGAGACCCAGTACTTC; CDR3: CASSLVRETQYF
size: -; D: -; J: TRBJ2-3; V: TRBV21-1; DNA: TGTGCCAGCAGCAAAGAGCCGGCAGATACGCAGTATTTT; CDR3: CASSKEPADTQYF
size: -; D: -; J: TRBJ1-1; V: TRBV6-1; DNA: TGTGCCAGCAGTCACACAGGAGGTACTGAAGCTTTCTTT; CDR3: CASSHTGGTEAFF
size: -; D: TRBD1; J: TRBJ1-1; V: TRBV7-2; DNA: TGTGCCAGCAGCCTACTCCGGGACAGGGGCGCTGAAGCTTTCTTT; CDR3: CASSLLRDRGAEAFF
size: -; D: TRBD1; J: TRBJ1-4; V: TRBV6-4; DNA: TGTGCCAGCAGCACCGGGACAGGGGGCCAGGGGATTAATGAAAAACTGTTTTTT; CDR3: CASSTGTGGQGINEKLFF
size: -; D: -; J: TRBJ1-5; V: TRBV10-2; DNA: TGCGCCAGCAGTGATCGAAACCGGCGGGATCAGCCCCAGCATTTT; CDR3: CASSDRNRRDQPQHF
size: -; D: -; J: TRBJ2-7; V: TRBV23-1; DNA: TGCGCCAGCAGTCAAGTAGGACTCCAAAACGGGGGCGCCTACGAGCAGTACTTC; CDR3: CASSQVGLQNGGAYEQYF
size: -; D: TRBD1; J: TRBJ2-7; V: TRBV18; DNA: TGTGCCAGCTCGAACGGACAGGGCATACACGAGCAGTACTTC; CDR3: CASSNGQGIHEQYF
size: few; D: -; J: TRBJ1-2; V: TRBV7-9; DNA: TGTGCCAGCAGCTTATCAGGGGACCTCAACTATGGCTACACCTTC; CDR3: CASSLSGDLNYGYTF
size: -; D: TRBD2; J: TRBJ2-5; V: TRBV7-9; DNA: TGTGCCAGCAGCTTAGCGAGGGTTGGCGGGAGGATGCAAGGAGAGACCCAGTACTTC; CDR3: CASSLARVGGRMQGETQYF
size: -; D: TRBD2; J: TRBJ2-4; V: TRBV2; DNA: TGTGCCAGCTCCGGGAGGGCCGTCGGAAACATTCAGTACTTC; CDR3: CASSGRAVGNIQYF
size: -; D: -; J: TRBJ2-2; V: TRBV6-6; DNA: TGTGCCAGCAGCCTCTCGGGGGTAGACACCGGGGAGCTGTTTTTT; CDR3: CASSLSGVDTGELFF
size: -; D: TRBD2; J: TRBJ2-6; V: TRBV11-2; DNA: TGTGCCAGCAGCATCTCGGGGGGGCACACCGTCCTGACTTTC; CDR3: CASSISGGHTVLTF
size: once; D: -; J: TRBJ2-5; V: TRBV7-2; DNA: TGTGCCAGCAGCTGGGGATGGGAGACCCAGTACTTC; CDR3: CASSWGWETQYF
size: once; D: -; J: TRBJ2-7; V: TRBV6-6; DNA: TGTGCCAGCAGTTACTCTAGGGTAGGTGACGAGCAGTACTTC; CDR3: CASSYSRVGDEQYF
size: -; D: TRBD2; J: TRBJ2-1; V: TRBV7-8; DNA: TGTGCCAGCAGCTTAGAACTAGCGGGAAGCAATGAGCAGTTCTTC; CDR3: CASSLELAGSNEQFF
size: -; D: -; J: TRBJ2-7; V: TRBV18; DNA: TGTGCCAGCTCATCCGGTGGGCAGGGCCCTTTCGAGCAGTACTTC; CDR3: CASSSGGQGPFEQYF